This TCR beta chain comes out of a study of T cells in Graves' hyperthyroidism and ophthalmopathy. Patients aged 18 to 65 had newly diagnosed hyperthyroidism of under 2 months' duration. Exclusion followed for patients with uncontrolled infection, other autoimmune disease, pregnancy or lactation. Clinical symptoms, serum thyroxine, TRAb, thyroid ultrasound and orbital computed tomography informed diagnoses. RNA transcripts were the template for amplifying TCR beta CDR3 regions. HTBI primers drove first-round RT-PCR of the TCR CDR3. TCRdb called the multiplex PCR reads again in MiXCR, with one record for every CDR3 protein. Of about 680,000 distinct CDR3 sequences in the sample, over 35% are singletons; the top ten hold less than 40%. General study findings and limits: Ophthalmopathy, which appeared later, was predicted by the model a median about 6.8 months before onset.

On this clonotype: Its antigen is not known. At one end the junction does not follow the germline gene, possibly because of a read error.

Sequencing input: blood. The clonotype originates from a woman aged 40 to 50 with Graves' hyperthyroidism.

CDR3 sequence (DNA): TGTGCCAGCAGTTATCTAAGTGCGAACACCGGGGAGCTGTTTTTT. It is translated as CASSYLSANTGELFF. The genes are TRBV10-3 and TRBJ2-2, with D unresolved. Germline values: CDR1 ENHRY, CDR2 SYGVKD. The CDR3 loop spans 15 amino acids.